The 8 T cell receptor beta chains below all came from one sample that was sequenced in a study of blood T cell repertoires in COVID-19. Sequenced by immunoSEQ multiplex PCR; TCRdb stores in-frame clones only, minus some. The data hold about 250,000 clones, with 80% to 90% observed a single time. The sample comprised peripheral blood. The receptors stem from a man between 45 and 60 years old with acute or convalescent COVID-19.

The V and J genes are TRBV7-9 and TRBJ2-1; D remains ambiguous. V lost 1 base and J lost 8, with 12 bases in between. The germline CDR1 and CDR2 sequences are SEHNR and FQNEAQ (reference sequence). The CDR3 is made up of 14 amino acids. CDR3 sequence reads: CASSLEDSLDEQFF. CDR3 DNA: TGTGCCAGCAGCTTAGAAGACTCCCTAGATGAGCAGTTCTTC.

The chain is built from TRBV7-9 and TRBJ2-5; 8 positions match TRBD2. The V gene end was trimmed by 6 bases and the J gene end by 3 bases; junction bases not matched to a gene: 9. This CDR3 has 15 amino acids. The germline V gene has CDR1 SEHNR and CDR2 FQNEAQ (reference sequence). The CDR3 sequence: CASSPGPAGEETQYF. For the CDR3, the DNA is TGTGCCAGCAGTCCGGGACCAGCGGGAGAAGAGACCCAGTACTTC.

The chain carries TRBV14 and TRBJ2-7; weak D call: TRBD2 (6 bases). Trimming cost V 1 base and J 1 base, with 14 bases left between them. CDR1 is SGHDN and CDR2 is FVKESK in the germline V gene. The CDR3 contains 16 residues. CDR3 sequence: CASSQVGLTKSYEQYF. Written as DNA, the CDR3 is TGTGCCAGCAGCCAAGTCGGACTAACGAAATCCTACGAGCAGTACTTC.

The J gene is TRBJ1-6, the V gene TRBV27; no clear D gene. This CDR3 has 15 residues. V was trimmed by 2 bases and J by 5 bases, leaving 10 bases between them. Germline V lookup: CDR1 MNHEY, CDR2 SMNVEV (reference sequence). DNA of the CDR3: TGTGCCAGCAGTTTAAGAGGGCCCAATAATTCACCCCTCCACTTT. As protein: CASSLRGPNNSPLHF.

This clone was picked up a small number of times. Here the CDR3 reads CASKETGVSYNEQFF. In nucleotides, the CDR3 is TGTGCCAGCAAGGAGACAGGAGTCTCCTACAATGAGCAGTTCTTC. The chain has TRBV2 and TRBJ2-1; possibly TRBD1 for D (6 bases). The CDR3 is made up of 15 amino acids. Deletions cut 7 bases from V and 0 bases from J, with 13 bases between. CDR1 and CDR2 from the germline V gene are SNHLY and FYNNEI.

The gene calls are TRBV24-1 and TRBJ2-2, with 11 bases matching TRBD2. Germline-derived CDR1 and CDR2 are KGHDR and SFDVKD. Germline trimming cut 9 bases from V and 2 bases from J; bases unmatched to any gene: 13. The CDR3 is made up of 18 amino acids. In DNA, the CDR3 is TGTGCCACCGGGGCCCTAGTTGGACTAGCGGGTAACACCGGGGAGCTGTTTTTT. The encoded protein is CATGALVGLAGNTGELFF.

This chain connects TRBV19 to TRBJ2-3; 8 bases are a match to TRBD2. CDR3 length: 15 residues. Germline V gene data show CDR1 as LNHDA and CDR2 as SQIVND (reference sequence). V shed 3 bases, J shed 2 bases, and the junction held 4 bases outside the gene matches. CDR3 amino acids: CASSITSGPTDTQYF. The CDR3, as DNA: TGTGCCAGTAGTATTACTAGCGGACCCACAGATACGCAGTATTTT.

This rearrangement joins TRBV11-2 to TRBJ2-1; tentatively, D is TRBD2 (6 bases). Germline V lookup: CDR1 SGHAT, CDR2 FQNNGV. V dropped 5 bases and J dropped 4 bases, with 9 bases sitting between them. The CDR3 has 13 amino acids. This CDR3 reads CASSGTQYNEQFF. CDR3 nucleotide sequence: TGTGCCAGCAGCGGGACTCAGTACAATGAGCAGTTCTTC.